This T cell receptor (beta chain) was captured by sequencing in a study of blood T cell repertoires in COVID-19. Study at large: Specimens from acute and convalescent COVID-19 originated in the United States, Italy and Spain. The cDNA or gDNA used as material had been derived from T cells, B-cell-depleted T cells, or PBMCs.

The Seattle patients joined while their infection was active and were tracked longitudinally afterward. Trimming left V 0 bases short and J 6 bases short, with 9 bases between. CDR1 is SGHTA, CDR2 FQGNSA, per germline. The CDR3 sequence is 15 residues long. In the original analysis: Amplification from reference gene primers served as the basis for estimated nucleated cell counts. TCRdb keeps only in-frame clones here, not all; method: immunoSEQ multiplex PCR. V and J calls and clone size follow that table, whereas D and trimming were derived from the DNA. Here the sample spans 220,000 or so clones, 92% being singletons.

The chain joins TRBV7-2 to TRBJ1-6; D uncertain. Sequences were obtained from peripheral blood. The sequence was obtained from a man aged 55 to 70 with COVID-19, enrolled during active disease. The chain's CDR3 is CASSLAGGSNSPLHF. The CDR3 bases are TGTGCCAGCAGCTTAGCGGGAGGGAGTAATTCACCCCTCCACTTT.